Listed below are T cell receptor beta chains from one sample, sequenced in a study of PD-1 blockade in classical Hodgkin lymphoma. The data were produced by immunoSEQ multiplex PCR, yet TCRdb's version contains in-frame clones alone and is incomplete. The top ten hold under 2% of the sample, which has roughly 96,000 clones, 85% to 95% seen once. The source was peripheral blood mononuclear cells (PBMCs), collected before the fourth cycle of nivolumab. The receptors here all came from a human donor with classical Hodgkin lymphoma. Both conserved end residues are part of each CDR3. Each record gives: J gene, D gene, clone size, V gene, CDR3 protein, CDR3 DNA. A D gene is named only where the DNA matches it firmly. Only some rows state a clone size, as once, few, many or a class for expanded clones.

j_gene: TRBJ2-3
d_gene: NA
abundance: NA
v_gene: TRBV19
CDR3aa: CASSIGEGPDTQYF
CDR3nt: TGTGCCAGTAGTATAGGTGAGGGACCAGATACGCAGTATTTT

j_gene: TRBJ2-2
d_gene: NA
abundance: NA
v_gene: TRBV19
CDR3aa: CASSMAESTGELFF
CDR3nt: TGTGCCAGTAGTATGGCAGAGAGCACCGGGGAGCTGTTTTTT

j_gene: TRBJ2-5
d_gene: NA
abundance: once
v_gene: TRBV2
CDR3aa: CASMGRKETQYF
CDR3nt: TGTGCCAGCATGGGGAGGAAAGAGACCCAGTACTTC

j_gene: TRBJ2-7
d_gene: TRBD1
abundance: NA
v_gene: TRBV5-1
CDR3aa: CASSLGTGGEQYF
CDR3nt: TGCGCCAGCAGCTTGGGGACAGGGGGCGAGCAGTACTTC

j_gene: TRBJ1-1
d_gene: NA
abundance: once
v_gene: TRBV27
CDR3aa: CASRGGGGTEAFF
CDR3nt: TGTGCCAGCAGGGGAGGGGGGGGCACTGAAGCTTTCTTT

j_gene: TRBJ2-5
d_gene: NA
abundance: NA
v_gene: TRBV27
CDR3aa: CASRGPQRGTQYF
CDR3nt: TGTGCCAGCAGGGGGCCACAAAGGGGGACCCAGTACTTC

j_gene: TRBJ1-5
d_gene: TRBD1
abundance: NA
v_gene: TRBV27
CDR3aa: CASAYRGRQPQHF
CDR3nt: TGTGCCAGCGCATACAGGGGGCGTCAGCCCCAGCATTTT

j_gene: TRBJ2-7
d_gene: NA
abundance: NA
v_gene: TRBV7-9
CDR3aa: CASSLSYEQYF
CDR3nt: TGTGCCAGCAGCTTATCCTACGAGCAGTACTTC

j_gene: TRBJ2-5
d_gene: NA
abundance: NA
v_gene: TRBV6-1
CDR3aa: CASNFARQETQYF
CDR3nt: TGTGCCAGCAACTTTGCCCGACAAGAGACCCAGTACTTC

j_gene: TRBJ2-7
d_gene: NA
abundance: NA
v_gene: TRBV6-5
CDR3aa: CASSYVGTYEQYF
CDR3nt: TGTGCCAGCAGTTACGTAGGGACCTACGAGCAGTACTTC

j_gene: TRBJ1-1
d_gene: TRBD1
abundance: NA
v_gene: TRBV9
CDR3aa: CASSAGTGRGNTEAFF
CDR3nt: TGTGCCAGCAGCGCGGGGACAGGGAGGGGGAACACTGAAGCTTTCTTT

j_gene: TRBJ2-2
d_gene: TRBD2
abundance: NA
v_gene: TRBV18
CDR3aa: CASSPRAGANTGELFF
CDR3nt: TGTGCCAGCTCACCACGAGCGGGAGCGAACACCGGGGAGCTGTTTTTT

j_gene: TRBJ1-2
d_gene: NA
abundance: NA
v_gene: TRBV5-6
CDR3aa: CASSFTRVDYGYTF
CDR3nt: TGTGCCAGCAGCTTTACGAGGGTTGACTATGGCTACACCTTC

j_gene: TRBJ2-1
d_gene: NA
abundance: NA
v_gene: TRBV7-6
CDR3aa: CASSFLANEQFF
CDR3nt: TGTGCCAGCAGCTTCCTAGCGAATGAGCAGTTCTTC

j_gene: TRBJ1-2
d_gene: TRBD1
abundance: NA
v_gene: TRBV27
CDR3aa: CASSERQGRGGYTF
CDR3nt: TGTGCCAGCAGTGAACGACAGGGGAGGGGTGGCTACACCTTC

j_gene: TRBJ2-2
d_gene: NA
abundance: NA
v_gene: TRBV19
CDR3aa: CASMSWSAGELFF
CDR3nt: TGTGCCAGTATGAGTTGGAGTGCCGGGGAGCTGTTTTTT

j_gene: TRBJ2-1
d_gene: TRBD1
abundance: NA
v_gene: TRBV19
CDR3aa: CASSAGTGLGPLHEQFF
CDR3nt: TGTGCCAGTAGTGCCGGGACAGGGTTAGGCCCCTTGCATGAGCAGTTCTTC

j_gene: TRBJ2-1
d_gene: TRBD1
abundance: NA
v_gene: TRBV9
CDR3aa: CASSPRTGAISYNEQFF
CDR3nt: TGTGCCAGCAGCCCACGGACAGGGGCGATATCCTACAATGAGCAGTTCTTC

j_gene: TRBJ1-3
d_gene: NA
abundance: NA
v_gene: TRBV28
CDR3aa: CASSSHRAGNTIYF
CDR3nt: TGTGCCAGCAGTTCCCACAGGGCTGGAAACACCATATATTTT

j_gene: TRBJ2-3
d_gene: NA
abundance: NA
v_gene: TRBV7-8
CDR3aa: CASSLVGNSDTDTQYF
CDR3nt: TGTGCCAGCAGCTTAGTTGGCAACTCCGATACAGATACGCAGTATTTT

j_gene: TRBJ1-3
d_gene: NA
abundance: once
v_gene: TRBV28
CDR3aa: CASSFTGGVGNTIYF
CDR3nt: TGTGCCAGCAGTTTTACCGGAGGGGTCGGAAACACCATATATTTT

j_gene: TRBJ1-4
d_gene: TRBD1
abundance: NA
v_gene: TRBV10-3
CDR3aa: CAISRGRDRNEKLFF
CDR3nt: TGTGCCATCAGCCGAGGCCGGGACAGGAATGAAAAACTGTTTTTT

j_gene: TRBJ2-7
d_gene: NA
abundance: NA
v_gene: TRBV11-1
CDR3aa: CASSSGRGLYEQYF
CDR3nt: TGTGCCAGCAGCTCCGGTAGGGGTCTCTACGAGCAGTACTTC

j_gene: TRBJ2-5
d_gene: NA
abundance: NA
v_gene: TRBV9
CDR3aa: CASSGRLQETQYF
CDR3nt: TGTGCCAGCAGCGGAAGACTCCAAGAGACCCAGTACTTC

j_gene: TRBJ1-1
d_gene: NA
abundance: NA
v_gene: TRBV5-4
CDR3aa: CASSRKNLEAFF
CDR3nt: TGTGCCAGCAGCCGAAAGAACCTGGAGGCTTTCTTT

j_gene: TRBJ1-2
d_gene: NA
abundance: NA
v_gene: TRBV18
CDR3aa: CASSPVGAFYGYTF
CDR3nt: TGTGCCAGCTCACCGGTAGGCGCCTTCTATGGCTACACCTTC

j_gene: TRBJ2-2
d_gene: NA
abundance: NA
v_gene: TRBV21-1
CDR3aa: CASSKVGQGHTGELFF
CDR3nt: TGTGCCAGCAGCAAAGTCGGACAGGGTCACACCGGGGAGCTGTTTTTT

j_gene: TRBJ2-4
d_gene: TRBD2
abundance: NA
v_gene: TRBV5-8
CDR3aa: CASSFSGSTKNIQYF
CDR3nt: TGTGCCAGCAGCTTTAGCGGGAGTACCAAAAACATTCAGTACTTC

j_gene: TRBJ2-7
d_gene: NA
abundance: NA
v_gene: TRBV25-1
CDR3aa: CASSSPGSPNYEQYF
CDR3nt: TGTGCCAGCAGTTCCCCGGGATCCCCCAACTACGAGCAGTACTTC

j_gene: TRBJ2-7
d_gene: NA
abundance: NA
v_gene: TRBV5-6
CDR3aa: CASSLGGGLYEQYF
CDR3nt: TGTGCCAGCAGCTTGGGCGGGGGCCTCTACGAGCAGTACTTC

j_gene: TRBJ1-2
d_gene: NA
abundance: NA
v_gene: TRBV15
CDR3aa: CATSRDISWGTSYGYTF
CDR3nt: TGTGCCACCAGCAGAGATATCTCGTGGGGGACTTCCTATGGCTACACCTTC

j_gene: TRBJ2-7
d_gene: NA
abundance: NA
v_gene: TRBV6-6
CDR3aa: CASSPLSYEQYF
CDR3nt: TGTGCCAGCAGCCCTCTCTCCTACGAGCAGTACTTC

j_gene: TRBJ2-7
d_gene: TRBD1
abundance: NA
v_gene: TRBV2
CDR3aa: CASSEVGRGYYEQYF
CDR3nt: TGTGCCAGCAGTGAAGTTGGCAGGGGGTACTACGAGCAGTACTTC

j_gene: TRBJ2-1
d_gene: NA
abundance: NA
v_gene: TRBV19
CDR3aa: CASSIEGSSHEQFF
CDR3nt: TGTGCCAGTAGTATAGAGGGTAGCAGCCATGAGCAGTTCTTC

j_gene: TRBJ2-1
d_gene: NA
abundance: NA
v_gene: TRBV6-5
CDR3aa: CASSLTSASSYNEQFF
CDR3nt: TGTGCCAGCAGTTTGACTAGTGCTAGCTCCTACAATGAGCAGTTCTTC

j_gene: TRBJ2-6
d_gene: NA
abundance: NA
v_gene: TRBV18
CDR3aa: CASSATRGINAGANVLTF
CDR3nt: TGTGCCAGCTCAGCAACAAGGGGAATAAATGCTGGGGCCAACGTCCTGACTTTC

j_gene: TRBJ2-7
d_gene: NA
abundance: NA
v_gene: TRBV5-4
CDR3aa: CASSYNRGAWGGEQYF
CDR3nt: TGTGCCAGCAGCTATAACAGGGGCGCCTGGGGAGGAGAGCAGTACTTC

j_gene: TRBJ2-2
d_gene: TRBD1
abundance: NA
v_gene: TRBV27
CDR3aa: CASSFGQGGTGELFF
CDR3nt: TGTGCCAGCAGTTTTGGACAGGGTGGAACCGGGGAGCTGTTTTTT

j_gene: TRBJ2-3
d_gene: NA
abundance: NA
v_gene: TRBV5-1
CDR3aa: CASSSQGTDTQYF
CDR3nt: TGCGCCAGCAGCTCCCAGGGGACAGATACGCAGTATTTT

j_gene: TRBJ2-1
d_gene: NA
abundance: NA
v_gene: TRBV11-3
CDR3aa: CASTPARGVGYNEQFF
CDR3nt: TGTGCCAGCACCCCGGCCCGAGGAGTAGGGTACAATGAGCAGTTCTTC

j_gene: TRBJ1-1
d_gene: NA
abundance: NA
v_gene: TRBV10-1
CDR3aa: CASSESQGPMNTEAFF
CDR3nt: TGCGCCAGCAGTGAGTCGCAGGGCCCGATGAACACTGAAGCTTTCTTT

j_gene: TRBJ1-4
d_gene: TRBD1
abundance: NA
v_gene: TRBV7-9
CDR3aa: CASSRQGYEKLFF
CDR3nt: TGTGCCAGCAGCCGACAGGGTTACGAAAAACTGTTTTTT